This paragraph covers one T cell receptor (beta chain) sequence. This CDR3 contains 16 residues. The J segment lost 2 bases and the V segment lost 1 base, leaving 6 bases of the junction unmatched. Germline V gives CDR1 LGHDT, CDR2 YNNKEL (reference sequence). The data were taken from a study of blood T cell repertoires in COVID-19. Background on the study: T cells, B-cell-depleted T cells, or PBMCs provided the cDNA or gDNA that served as material.

Profiling relied on immunoSEQ multiplex PCR, and the TCRdb table lists in-frame clones only, not all of them. The sample holds about 250,000 clones, nearly 90% seen once. The rearrangement uses TRBV3-1 (or the pseudogene TRBV3-2) and TRBJ2-5; 8 bases map to TRBD2. The sample consisted of peripheral blood. The source is a man aged 18 to 30 with active or convalescent COVID-19. The CDR3 DNA reads TGTGCCAGCAGCCAAGTTGCGGGGGGCCTTCAAGAGACCCAGTACTTC. Translated: CASSQVAGGLQETQYF.